The T cell receptor (beta chain) under discussion was sequenced for a study of lymphopenia after photon versus proton radiotherapy. Study-wide findings and caveats: Authors raise, but do not show, better survival with proton therapy. After the lymphocyte nadir, photon-treated repertoires showed oligoclonal expansion, especially of CD8+ Temra cells.

Regarding this clone: Its antigen is still unknown.

Clones were read by immunoSEQ multiplex PCR, and TCRdb kept only the in-frame ones, dropping some. The data show 11,000 to 15,000 clones, roughly four fifths seen once. The source material was peripheral blood, sampled from a patient treated with photon-based radiotherapy. The TCR was taken from a man between 45 and 60 years old with gastric cancer.

The CDR3 DNA is TGTGCCAGCAGCTTAGACAGTGCTGGGGCCAACGTCCTGACTTTC. Translation gives CASSLDSAGANVLTF. J is TRBJ2-6 and V is TRBV7-2; D not certain. CDR3 length equals 15 residues. V lost 1 base, J lost 2 bases, and 6 bases lay in between. The germline V gene has CDR1 SGHTA and CDR2 FQGNSA.